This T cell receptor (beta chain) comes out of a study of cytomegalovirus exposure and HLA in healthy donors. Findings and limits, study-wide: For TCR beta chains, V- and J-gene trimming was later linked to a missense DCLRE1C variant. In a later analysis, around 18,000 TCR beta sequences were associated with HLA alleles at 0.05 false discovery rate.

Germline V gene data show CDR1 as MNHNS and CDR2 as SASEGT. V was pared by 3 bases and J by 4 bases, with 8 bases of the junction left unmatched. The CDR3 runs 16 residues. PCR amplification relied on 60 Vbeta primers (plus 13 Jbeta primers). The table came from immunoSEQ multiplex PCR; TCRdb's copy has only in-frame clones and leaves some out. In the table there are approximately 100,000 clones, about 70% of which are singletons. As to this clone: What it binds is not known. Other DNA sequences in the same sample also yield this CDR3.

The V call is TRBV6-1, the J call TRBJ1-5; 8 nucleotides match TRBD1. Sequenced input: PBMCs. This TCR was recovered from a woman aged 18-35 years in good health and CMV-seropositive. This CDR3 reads CASSDYGQGTNQPQHF. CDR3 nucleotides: TGTGCCAGCAGTGATTACGGACAGGGAACGAATCAGCCCCAGCATTTT.